The 14 T cell receptor beta chains listed next were all sequenced from one sample in a study of T cells after yellow fever vaccination. One entry per CDR3 protein results from TCRdb running MiXCR on the 5' RACE reads. The sample holds around 250,000 distinct CDR3 sequences, around 4.9% seen once. Here the sequenced sample was CD4+ T cells sorted from PBMCs, taken on the day of the yellow fever booster vaccination. The origin of the receptors is a man between 18 and 29 years old who received the YFV17D yellow fever vaccine.

V gene TRBV28 combines with J gene TRBJ1-1, with a weak D call TRBD1 (5 bases). The CDR3 length is 13 residues. Trimming removed 7 bases from V and 4 bases from J, with 13 bases in between. Germline CDR1 reads MDHEN; CDR2 reads SYDVKM. CDR3 protein: CASMGAGSTEAFF. The CDR3 coding sequence is TGTGCCAGCATGGGCGCAGGGAGCACTGAAGCTTTCTTT. The full variable domain, with the rest looked up from reference TRBV28 and TRBJ1-1, is DVKVTQSSRYLVKRTGEKVFLECVQDMDHENMFWYRQDPGLGLRLIYFSYDVKMKEKGDIPEGYSVSREKKERFSLILESASTNQTSMYLCASMGAGSTEAFFGQGTRLTVV.

In this sample, this clonotype turned up a few times. The genes are TRBV29-1 and TRBJ2-5, with TRBD2 identical over 8 bases. CDR1 is SQVTM and CDR2 is ANQGSEA in the germline V gene. With 4 bases clipped from V and 2 bases from J, the junction kept 6 bases outside the gene matches. The CDR3 length is 14 residues. The CDR3 here is CSVGIAGWQETQYF. The CDR3 DNA reads TGCAGCGTTGGAATAGCGGGGTGGCAAGAGACCCAGTACTTC.

This clonotype was recorded at least ten times. The chain links TRBV6-4 to TRBJ1-6; D unclear. CDR1 and CDR2 from the germline V gene are MRHNA and SNTAGT. V lost 2 bases and J 4 bases, leaving 6 bases between the germline ends. CDR3 length: 14 amino acids. The CDR3 DNA is TGTGCCAGCAGTGACAACGGGTATAATTCACCCCTCCACTTT. Its translation is CASSDNGYNSPLHF.

This clonotype was recorded a few times. The chain joins TRBV18 to TRBJ1-1; tentatively, D is TRBD1 (6 bases). V was trimmed by 8 bases and J by 1 base, leaving 26 bases between them. The CDR3 extends over 18 amino acids. The germline gives CDR1 KGHSH, CDR2 LQKENI. The CDR3 DNA follows: TGTGCCAGCCGAGGGGTTTTTGATCTCAGGGGATCGAACACTGAAGCTTTCTTT. Amino acid sequence: CASRGVFDLRGSNTEAFF.

This chain links TRBV7-2 with TRBJ2-3; no clear D gene. The V gene's germline CDR1 is SGHTA and CDR2 FQGNSA. This CDR3 comprises 14 residues. Trimming stripped 5 bases from V and 2 bases from J, with 11 bases between. The CDR3 bases are TGTGCCAGCAGCGAGGACGGCTTCACAGATACGCAGTATTTT. Translating it yields CASSEDGFTDTQYF. Drawing the rest from reference TRBV7-2 and TRBJ2-3, the complete variable domain is GAGVSQSPSNKVTEKGKDVELRCDPISGHTALYWYRQSLGQGLEFLIYFQGNSAPDKSGLPSDRFSAERTGGSVSTLTIQRTQQEDSAVYLCASSEDGFTDTQYFGPGTRLTVL.

This clonotype showed up just a few times. CDR3 sequence (DNA): TGCAGTGCTAGACCGAACTTAGGGGGGCACACTGAAGCTTTCTTT. It is translated as CSARPNLGGHTEAFF. The chain recombines TRBV20-1 with TRBJ1-1, with a possible D match to TRBD1 (6 bases). Germline CDR1 and CDR2: DFQATT and SNEGSKA (reference sequence). Trimming pared 2 bases from V and 3 bases from J, leaving 16 bases between. There are 15 residues in the CDR3.

This clonotype has only a few counts. The rearrangement links TRBV12-3 or TRBV12-4 to TRBJ2-5; TRBD2 aligns across 8 bases. The CDR3 spans 14 residues. V lost 6 bases, J lost 3 bases, and 6 bases stayed unmatched. CDR3 nucleotides: TGTGCCAGCAGGGGAAGGGGACTAGAAGAGACCCAGTACTTC. Protein sequence: CASRGRGLEETQYF.

In this sample, this clonotype turned up a few times. The chain combines TRBV24-1 with TRBJ2-2, with 11 bases identical to TRBD1. The CDR3 runs to 16 residues. Germline lookup yields CDR1 KGHDR and CDR2 SFDVKD. V shed 1 base, J shed 5 bases, and the junction held 2 bases outside the gene matches. For the CDR3, the DNA is TGTGCCACCAGTGATTTTGGACAGGGGGCAACCGGGGAGCTGTTTTTT. It codes for CATSDFGQGATGELFF.

The chain joins TRBV7-9 to TRBJ1-5; D unresolved. The CDR3 is made up of 11 amino acids. The V gene's germline CDR1 is SEHNR and CDR2 FQNEAQ (reference sequence). Deletions cut 8 bases from V and 7 bases from J, with 9 bases between. The CDR3 DNA follows: TGTGCCAGCGGCTACGTCCAGCCCCAGCATTTT. Translation: CASGYVQPQHF.

The chain links TRBV10-3 to TRBJ2-3, with TRBD2 matching 10 bases. CDR1 and CDR2 (germline): ENHRY, SYGVKD. This CDR3 has 16 amino acids. The ends lost 0 bases at V and 3 bases at J; junction bases unmatched: 3. The chain's CDR3 is CAISESASGGTDTQYF. Written as DNA, the CDR3 is TGTGCCATCAGTGAGTCCGCTAGCGGGGGTACAGATACGCAGTATTTT.

The chain employs TRBV18 and TRBJ2-5; D gene unclear. V was clipped by 4 bases and J by 3 bases, with 9 bases between them. From germline, CDR1 is KGHSH and CDR2 LQKENI. The CDR3 contains 13 residues. The CDR3 DNA sequence: TGTGCCAGCTCACGGTCGGTCGAAGAGACCCAGTACTTC. The encoded protein is CASSRSVEETQYF. Full variable domain (remainder filled in from reference TRBV18 and TRBJ2-5): NAGVMQNPRHLVRRRGQEARLRCSPMKGHSHVYWYRQLPEEGLKFMVYLQKENIIDESGMPKERFSAEFPKEGPSILRIQQVVRGDSAAYFCASSRSVEETQYFGPGTRLLVL.

The gene calls are TRBV20-1 and TRBJ2-5; TRBD1 aligns across 8 bases. V shed 3 bases and J 6 bases; nucleotides not matched to a gene: 9. Germline CDR1 is DFQATT and CDR2 is SNEGSKA (reference sequence). This CDR3 comprises 14 residues. The CDR3 bases are TGCAGTGCTAGCCGAGGACAGGGTTATAAGACCCAGTACTTC. Translating it yields CSASRGQGYKTQYF.

This clonotype showed up many times. The J gene is TRBJ1-4, the V gene TRBV29-1; perhaps TRBD1 as D (5 bases). The CDR3 runs 14 residues. V lost 7 bases, J lost 2 bases, and 14 bases lay in between. Germline values: CDR1 SQVTM, CDR2 ANQGSEA. The CDR3 loop reads CSGSSGGTNEKLFF. The CDR3 coding sequence is TGCAGCGGATCTTCGGGGGGGACTAATGAAAAACTGTTTTTT.

This chain uses TRBV12-3 or TRBV12-4 with TRBJ2-7, with 10 nucleotides matching TRBD1. The CDR3 consists of 16 residues. The V and J ends lost 4 bases and 6 bases, in that order; junction bases with no gene match: 12. This chain's CDR3 is CASSSQVGTGVVEQYF. The DNA for the CDR3 is TGTGCCAGCAGTTCGCAGGTCGGGACAGGGGTAGTCGAGCAGTACTTC.